The 8 T cell receptor beta chains in this list originate from one sample, sequenced in a study of blood T cell repertoires in COVID-19. Assay: immunoSEQ multiplex PCR; the TCRdb copy retains only in-frame clones and omits some. The repertoire has 160,000 or so clones, roughly 89% of them found once; the top ten carry just under 4%. The specimen was peripheral blood. The receptor set was obtained from a woman aged 55-70 years who had recovered from COVID-19.

In nucleotides, the CDR3 is TGTGCCAGCAATCCGCGGGGGGGCCGGGGTGAGCAGTTCTTC. Its translation: CASNPRGGRGEQFF. The V gene is TRBV6-5, the J gene TRBJ2-1, with 9 bases matching TRBD2. The J segment lost 9 bases and the V segment lost 7 bases, leaving 10 bases of the junction unmatched. The germline CDR1 and CDR2 sequences are MNHEY and SVGAGI. The CDR3 consists of 14 residues.

This chain uses TRBV19 with TRBJ2-7, with TRBD1 matching 7 bases. Germline assignment: CDR1 LNHDA and CDR2 SQIVND (reference sequence). Germline trimming cut 4 bases from V and 4 bases from J; bases unmatched to any gene: 4. This CDR3 region has 13 residues. The CDR3 spells CASSTPQGYEQYF. In DNA, the CDR3 is TGTGCCAGTAGTACGCCACAGGGGTACGAGCAGTACTTC.

This chain's CDR3 is CASSPMERRSSGNTIYF. The DNA for the CDR3 is TGCGCCAGCAGCCCTATGGAAAGACGGAGCTCTGGAAACACCATATATTTT. This chain links TRBV5-1 with TRBJ1-3; the D is unclear. The CDR3 length is 17 residues. Germline V gives CDR1 SGHRS, CDR2 YFSETQ. V shed 4 bases and J shed 0 bases, with 17 bases lying between them.

J is TRBJ1-6 and V is TRBV30; D is possibly TRBD1 (5 bases). The ends were cut back, 2 bases at V and 14 bases at J, with 19 bases in the middle. The CDR3 loop spans 14 amino acids. CDR1 GTSNPN and CDR2 SVGIG come from the germline V gene (reference sequence). CDR3 loop: CAWSITGGTGTLHF. CDR3 nucleotides: TGTGCCTGGAGTATAACCGGGGGGACTGGGACCCTCCACTTT.

The V and J genes are TRBV2 and TRBJ1-1; no reliable D call. The CDR3 runs 16 residues. Looked up from germline, CDR1 is SNHLY and CDR2 is FYNNEI. The V and J ends lost 2 bases and 0 bases respectively, with 13 bases between them. The CDR3 DNA follows: TGTGCCAGCAGTGAATCCAGGCCCCGGATGAACACTGAAGCTTTCTTT. Translation: CASSESRPRMNTEAFF.

This clone occurred a few times. DNA for the CDR3: TGTGCCATCAGCCGGGGGGGGGAGACCCAGTACTTC. It codes for CAISRGGETQYF. V gene TRBV10-3 combines with J gene TRBJ2-5, with 8 bases identical to TRBD2. Looked up from germline, CDR1 is ENHRY and CDR2 is SYGVKD. V trimming: 6 bases; J trimming: 5 bases; junction bases outside the gene matches: 2. The CDR3 contains 12 residues.

The chain is built from TRBV9 and TRBJ1-3; D is perhaps TRBD1 (5 bases). Germline V gene data show CDR1 as SGDLS and CDR2 as YYNGEE. The V and J ends lost 3 bases and 2 bases respectively, with 9 bases between them. The CDR3 sequence is 14 residues long. CDR3 nucleotides: TGTGCCAGCAGCGCGCCAGGGACTGGAAACACCATATATTTT. It is translated as CASSAPGTGNTIYF.

The chain joins TRBV27 to TRBJ2-3; 12 bases are shared with TRBD2. Trimming at V came to 3 bases and at J to 6 bases, leaving 16 bases not matched to a gene. CDR1 is MNHEY, CDR2 SMNVEV, per germline (reference sequence). This CDR3 contains 19 residues. The CDR3 bases are TGTGCCAGCAGTTTCTCGACAGGTCTTCTAGCGGGGGGGACCGATACGCAGTATTTT. Its protein is CASSFSTGLLAGGTDTQYF.